The clone carrying this TCR beta chain was seen a few times. Antigen specificity is unknown. This entry is derived from a study of CD8 T cells in ankylosing spondylitis. TCRdb reanalysed the 5' RACE reads using MiXCR and keeps one entry per CDR3 protein. The sample holds around 300,000 distinct CDR3 sequences, under 14% seen once. The germline V gene has CDR1 DFQATT and CDR2 SNEGSKA (reference sequence). The ends were cut back, 4 bases at V and 1 base at J, with 13 bases in the middle. The CDR3 is 14 residues long. Study-level points and caveats: Peripheral blood samples showed relatively rare disease-linked clones, and these clones were CD8+. A TCR beta motif of several highly homologous variants appeared characteristic of ankylosing spondylitis blood.

The specimen was blood, either unsorted or a sorted T cell fraction (not recorded which). V usage is TRBV20-1 and J usage is TRBJ2-5; possibly TRBD2 for D (5 bases). This TCR was recovered from a female donor with ankylosing spondylitis or in good health (not recorded which). CDR3 protein: CSAKERRAQETQYF. DNA for the CDR3: TGCAGTGCTAAGGAGCGGCGGGCCCAAGAGACCCAGTACTTC.